Below are 12 T cell receptor beta chains sequenced from a single sample in a study of chemoradiotherapy in HPV16-positive cancers. Clones were read by immunoSEQ multiplex PCR, and TCRdb kept only the in-frame ones, dropping some. The sample carries 2,900 or so clones, around nine tenths recorded once. The starting material was tumor tissue, obtained from a patient who underwent chemoradiotherapy. The receptors were sampled from a human donor with HPV-associated anogenital cancer.

This clone is classed as hyperexpanded. The rearrangement joins TRBV2 to TRBJ2-7; 10 bases fit TRBD2. The CDR3 contains 13 residues. CDR1 and CDR2 (germline): SNHLY, FYNNEI. With 7 bases clipped from V and 6 bases from J, the junction kept 6 bases outside the gene matches. CDR3 DNA: TGTGCCAGCACCAGCGGGAGGGCCGCCGAGCAGTACTTC. Amino acids: CASTSGRAAEQYF.

This chain joins TRBV7-2 and TRBJ2-5, with 13 bases matching TRBD2. The CDR3 length is 16 residues. Germline V gene data show CDR1 as SGHTA and CDR2 as FQGNSA. With V trimmed by 5 bases and J by 2 bases, 5 bases remained unmatched. As DNA, the CDR3 is TGTGCCAGCAGCCCGAGACTAGCGGGGGGTCAAGAGACCCAGTACTTC. It is translated as CASSPRLAGGQETQYF.

This clone was seen more than once but under ten times. V and J are TRBV2 and TRBJ2-7, with 7 positions matching TRBD1. Germline V gene lookup returns CDR1 SNHLY and CDR2 FYNNEI. This CDR3 has 14 amino acids. The V and J ends lost 3 bases and 2 bases, in that order; junction bases with no gene match: 4. The CDR3 DNA is TGTGCCAGCAGTGATTTGACAGGGCCCTACGAGCAGTACTTC. This translates into CASSDLTGPYEQYF.

In its sample, this clone was seen once. The rearrangement links TRBV9 to TRBJ2-2; TRBD2 matches 10 bases. The CDR3 runs 17 residues. With 0 bases clipped from V and 3 bases from J, the junction kept 5 bases outside the gene matches. CDR1 is SGDLS, CDR2 YYNGEE, per germline. The CDR3 DNA follows: TGTGCCAGCAGCGTAGATCCTAGCGGGGGTTACACCGGGGAGCTGTTTTTT. Its translation: CASSVDPSGGYTGELFF. The entire variable domain, with the rest obtained from reference TRBV9 and TRBJ2-2, is as follows: DSGVTQTPKHLITATGQRVTLRCSPRSGDLSVYWYQQSLDQGLQFLIQYYNGEERAKGNILERFSAQQFPDLHSELNLSSLELGDSALYFCASSVDPSGGYTGELFFGEGSRLTVL.

This chain uses TRBV5-1 with TRBJ2-7; possibly TRBD1 or TRBD2 for D (5 bases each). The germline CDR1 and CDR2 sequences are SGHRS and YFSETQ. This CDR3 comprises 15 residues. Trimming removed 4 bases at V and 4 bases at J, with 18 bases between. CDR3 loop: CASSVNSNEGYEQYF. The CDR3 nucleotides read TGCGCCAGCAGCGTAAACTCAAACGAGGGGTACGAGCAGTACTTC.

This chain links TRBV10-3 with TRBJ2-1; TRBD2 matches at 10 bases. This CDR3 has 18 amino acids. Germline V CDR1 and CDR2: ENHRY, SYGVKD. Unmatched junction bases numbered 12, after V lost 3 bases and J lost 4 bases. The CDR3 is CAISDPRASGSAYNEQFF. CDR3 DNA: TGTGCCATCAGTGATCCAAGGGCTAGCGGGAGTGCTTACAATGAGCAGTTCTTC.

This clone was detected a few times. The chain links TRBV7-2 to TRBJ2-3, with D perhaps TRBD2 (6 bases). The CDR3 is 14 amino acids. Trimming took off 7 bases at V and 0 bases at J, with 11 bases between the two ends. The germline CDR1 and CDR2 sequences are SGHTA and FQGNSA. CDR3 sequence reads: CASTQTSSTDTQYF. The CDR3 DNA sequence: TGTGCCAGCACCCAGACTAGTAGCACAGATACGCAGTATTTT.

The chain combines TRBV30 with TRBJ1-2; TRBD1 is a possible D gene (6 bases). V was clipped by 2 bases and J by 7 bases, with 20 bases between them. Per germline, CDR1 GTSNPN and CDR2 SVGIG (reference sequence). CDR3 size: 15 residues. CDR3 residues: CAWSLTGRTTSGYTF. The CDR3, as DNA: TGTGCCTGGAGTCTGACAGGTCGGACCACCAGTGGCTACACCTTC.

V gene TRBV5-4 combines with J gene TRBJ2-1; TRBD1 is a possible D gene (5 bases). Per the germline V gene, CDR1 is SGHNT and CDR2 is YYREEE (reference sequence). The ends were cut back, 3 bases at V and 4 bases at J, with 8 bases in the middle. CDR3 length equals 13 residues. CDR3 in amino acids: CASSSGHYNEQFF. DNA of the CDR3: TGTGCCAGCAGCTCCGGACATTACAATGAGCAGTTCTTC. The variable domain in full, completed from reference TRBV5-4 and TRBJ2-1, reads ETGVTQSPTHLIKTRGQQVTLRCSSQSGHNTVSWYQQALGQGPQFIFQYYREEENGRGNFPPRFSGLQFPNYSSELNVNALELDDSALYLCASSSGHYNEQFFGPGTRLTVL.

This clone was seen just once. The chain joins TRBV27 to TRBJ1-6; D gene uncertain. The V gene lost 5 bases and the J gene lost 15 bases, with 14 bases spanning the gap. Germline CDR1 reads MNHEY; CDR2 reads SMNVEV (reference sequence). The length of the CDR3 is 12 residues. CDR3 region: CASSPTQQHLHF. In DNA form, the CDR3 reads TGTGCCAGCAGTCCAACGCAGCAACACCTCCACTTT.

This chain connects TRBV19 to TRBJ1-2; weak D call: TRBD1 (5 bases). Trimming took off 1 base at V and 2 bases at J, with 8 bases between the two ends. The CDR3 is made up of 14 amino acids. Germline V lookup: CDR1 LNHDA, CDR2 SQIVND (reference sequence). The CDR3 here is CASSIGQTNYGYTF. In DNA, the CDR3 is TGTGCCAGTAGTATAGGACAGACCAACTATGGCTACACCTTC.

This chain links TRBV7-9 with TRBJ1-3; 7 bases fit TRBD1. V trimming: 5 bases; J trimming: 2 bases; junction bases outside the gene matches: 12. Germline V CDR1 and CDR2: SEHNR, FQNEAQ (reference sequence). The CDR3 totals 17 residues. CDR3 sequence reads: CASSAFSMGQTGNTIYF. CDR3 bases: TGTGCCAGCAGCGCTTTTTCCATGGGACAGACTGGAAACACCATATATTTT.